The 26 T cell receptor beta chains reported below all come from one sample, sequenced in a study of cytomegalovirus exposure and HLA in healthy donors. This PCR relied on a set of 60 Vbeta primers and 13 Jbeta primers. Sequenced by immunoSEQ multiplex PCR; TCRdb stores in-frame clones only, minus some. The sample has 150,000 to 200,000 clones, approximately 78% seen once; the top ten hold under 15%. Sequencing was done on a sample of PBMCs. The receptors were sampled from a woman in her 50s in good health and CMV-seropositive.

This chain joins TRBV9 and TRBJ2-3, with TRBD1 matching over 8 bases. The CDR3 length is 14 residues. CDR1 is SGDLS and CDR2 is YYNGEE in the germline V gene. Losses at the gene ends were 5 bases for V and 6 bases for J; bases not matched to a gene: 8. The CDR3 loop is CASSERTGRDTQYF. The CDR3 DNA reads as TGTGCCAGCAGTGAACGGACAGGGCGGGATACGCAGTATTTT.

In this sample, this clone turned up a few times. This chain connects TRBV5-6 to TRBJ2-1; TRBD2 matches at 7 bases. The V segment lost 4 bases and the J segment 2 bases; nucleotides outside the gene matches: 6. CDR1 is SGHDT, CDR2 YYEEEE, per germline. This CDR3 region has 15 residues. As DNA, the CDR3 is TGTGCCAGCAGCCAAGGCGGGGGAACCTACAATGAGCAGTTCTTC. Translating it yields CASSQGGGTYNEQFF.

This clone was picked up one time. V and J are TRBV4-1 and TRBJ2-7; 13 bases match TRBD2. The length of the CDR3 is 18 residues. The germline gives CDR1 MGHRA, CDR2 YSYEKL. V lost 2 bases, J lost 6 bases, and 13 bases stayed unmatched. The CDR3 region is CASSQPGLAGATGSEQYF. CDR3 sequence (DNA): TGCGCCAGCAGCCAACCCGGACTAGCGGGGGCAACAGGATCCGAGCAGTACTTC.

This rearrangement joins TRBV5-1 to TRBJ1-2; D remains ambiguous. The CDR3 contains 13 residues. V lost 0 bases, J lost 4 bases, and 7 bases lay in between. Germline V gives CDR1 SGHRS, CDR2 YFSETQ. Here the CDR3 reads CASSLELVYGYTF. The CDR3 nucleotides read TGCGCCAGCAGCTTGGAGTTAGTCTATGGCTACACCTTC.

The rearrangement links TRBV2 to TRBJ1-1; D unclear. Deletions cut 10 bases from V and 3 bases from J, with 15 bases between. CDR1 and CDR2 (germline): SNHLY, FYNNEI. The CDR3 extends over 13 amino acids. DNA of the CDR3: TGTGCCACAGCCAGGTCCCTCCACACTGAAGCTTTCTTT. Protein product: CATARSLHTEAFF.

This sequence joins TRBV4-1 and TRBJ2-1; 7 bases line up with TRBD2. J gave up 3 bases and V 4 bases, and 3 bases lay outside the gene matches. Germline CDR1 and CDR2: MGHRA and YSYEKL. This CDR3 comprises 14 residues. CDR3 region: CASSRASGYNEQFF. For the CDR3, the DNA is TGCGCCAGCAGCCGGGCTAGCGGCTACAATGAGCAGTTCTTC.

The rearrangement uses TRBV10-3 and TRBJ1-3, with D hard to call. The CDR3 extends over 17 amino acids. Trimming cost V 6 bases and J 0 bases, with 18 bases left between them. The germline gives CDR1 ENHRY, CDR2 SYGVKD. In DNA form, the CDR3 reads TGTGCCATCAGAGAAAGCGATCCCCACCCCTCTGGAAACACCATATATTTT. Protein product: CAIRESDPHPSGNTIYF.

The chain employs TRBV9 and TRBJ2-3, with D perhaps matching TRBD1 (5 bases). The V and J ends lost 1 base and 8 bases respectively, with 11 bases between them. Germline V gene sequence: CDR1 SGDLS, CDR2 YYNGEE. The CDR3 runs to 13 residues. The CDR3 nucleotides read TGTGCCAGCAGCGTACAGGGTGGCGGTACGCAGTATTTT. Protein sequence: CASSVQGGGTQYF.

The rearrangement links TRBV6-6 to TRBJ2-7; 11 bases fit TRBD2. The CDR3 has 13 residues. Trimming took 7 bases from V and 5 from J; bases not matched to a gene: 4. The germline V gene has CDR1 MNHNY and CDR2 SVGAGI (reference sequence). CDR3 in DNA: TGTGCCAGCACTGGGACTAGCGGCCACGAGCAGTACTTC. Translated, it gives CASTGTSGHEQYF.

V is TRBV6-6 and J is TRBJ2-2, with 9 bases lining up with TRBD2. The ends lost 3 bases at V and 5 bases at J; junction bases unmatched: 4. Germline values: CDR1 MNHNY, CDR2 SVGAGI (reference sequence). The CDR3 has 15 residues. The CDR3 reads CASSYSGGPTGELFF. In DNA form, the CDR3 reads TGTGCCAGCAGTTATAGCGGGGGCCCTACCGGGGAGCTGTTTTTT.

Concerning this clone: It is likely a read error, because the conserved phenylalanine at the end of the CDR3 is missing. The limits of the CDR3 on the DNA are not certain, so only TCRdb's listed CDR3 is given. The V and J genes are TRBV5-3 and TRBJ1-2; TRBD1, as called in the table, went unchecked against the DNA. TRBV5-3 counts as an open reading frame of uncertain function. The CDR3 has 14 amino acids, counting both end residues. The CDR3 region is CARSLGEGQVRGII.

The chain has TRBV6-1 and TRBJ2-3; maybe TRBD2 (6 bases). Trimming pared 3 bases from V and 2 bases from J, leaving 21 bases between. Germline V gene lookup returns CDR1 MNHNS and CDR2 SASEGT. The CDR3 length is 18 residues. The chain's CDR3 is CASSDPLKAADYTDTQYF. In DNA form, the CDR3 reads TGTGCCAGCAGTGATCCGCTAAAGGCAGCGGACTACACAGATACGCAGTATTTT.

The rearrangement uses TRBV6-5 and TRBJ1-1; TRBD1 is a possible D gene (5 bases). The CDR3 has 15 residues. Germline values: CDR1 MNHEY, CDR2 SVGAGI. V was trimmed by 3 bases and J by 0 bases, leaving 11 bases between them. For the CDR3, the DNA is TGTGCCAGCAGTTATGGGGGACTGATGAACACTGAAGCTTTCTTT. This encodes CASSYGGLMNTEAFF.

This sequence joins TRBV2 and TRBJ2-1; D may be TRBD1 (5 bases). V was pared by 6 bases and J by 7 bases, with 13 bases between. Germline loops: CDR1 SNHLY, CDR2 FYNNEI. The CDR3 is 13 amino acids. DNA for the CDR3: TGTGCCAGCAGCAGGGATGGTGGGAATGAGCAGTTCTTC. Protein sequence: CASSRDGGNEQFF.

J is TRBJ2-1 and V is TRBV5-1; TRBD2 might be the D (5 bases). Germline V CDR1 and CDR2: SGHRS, YFSETQ. The V gene lost 4 bases and the J gene lost 0 bases, with 14 bases spanning the gap. The CDR3 spans 16 residues. CDR3 loop: CASSPEAASSYNEQFF. For the CDR3, the DNA is TGCGCCAGCAGCCCTGAAGCGGCTAGCTCCTACAATGAGCAGTTCTTC.

V usage is TRBV9 and J usage is TRBJ1-2; TRBD1 aligns across 9 bases. The length of the CDR3 is 14 residues. Germline CDR1 reads SGDLS; CDR2 reads YYNGEE. V lost 4 bases to trimming and J lost 5 bases; unmatched junction nucleotides: 6. Here the CDR3 reads CASSSRTGEYGYTF. The CDR3 nucleotides are TGTGCCAGCAGCTCCAGGACAGGGGAGTATGGCTACACCTTC.

The J gene is TRBJ1-6, the V gene TRBV5-6, with TRBD1 matching 11 bases. The V gene end was trimmed by 2 bases and the J gene end by 7 bases; junction bases not matched to a gene: 5. The CDR3 is 16 residues long. Germline V lookup: CDR1 SGHDT, CDR2 YYEEEE. CDR3 bases: TGTGCCAGCAGCTTAGGACAGGGGGCGGTCAATTCACCCCTCCACTTT. This translates into CASSLGQGAVNSPLHF.

The chain uses TRBV9 and TRBJ2-3, with 8 bases matching TRBD2. CDR3 length equals 15 residues. From germline, CDR1 is SGDLS and CDR2 YYNGEE. V lost 0 bases to trimming and J lost 7 bases; unmatched junction nucleotides: 7. The CDR3 loop is CASSVDPGGRNTQYF. The CDR3 nucleotides read TGTGCCAGCAGCGTAGATCCGGGGGGGCGAAATACGCAGTATTTT.

The chain joins TRBV7-9 to TRBJ2-1; TRBD2 matches 8 bases. V lost 0 bases, J lost 5 bases, and 3 bases stayed unmatched. The CDR3 covers 15 residues. Germline V gene sequence: CDR1 SEHNR, CDR2 FQNEAQ (reference sequence). CDR3: CASSLASGENNEQFF. CDR3 in DNA: TGTGCCAGCAGCTTAGCTAGCGGGGAGAACAATGAGCAGTTCTTC.

A single count supports this clone. The chain combines TRBV5-6 with TRBJ2-7, with D perhaps TRBD2 (6 bases). This CDR3 is 16 amino acids long. The V and J ends lost 0 bases and 3 bases respectively, with 16 bases between them. From germline, CDR1 is SGHDT and CDR2 YYEEEE. The CDR3 sequence is CASSLVSGGRFYEQYF. CDR3 DNA sequence: TGTGCCAGCAGCTTGGTATCCGGGGGTAGGTTCTACGAGCAGTACTTC.

Turning to this clone: The junction departs from the called germline gene at one end, perhaps through a read error. The chain couples TRBV7-9 to TRBJ2-7, with 10 bases aligning to TRBD1. CDR3 length equals 16 residues. CDR1 and CDR2 (germline): SEHNR, FQNEAQ (reference sequence). CDR3 loop: CSSSGTRGTGAGEQYF. In DNA, the CDR3 is TGTTCCAGCAGCGGCACGCGGGGGACAGGGGCGGGGGAGCAGTACTTC.

The sample holds one count of this clone. The J gene is TRBJ1-6, the V gene TRBV27, with a tentative D call TRBD1 (6 bases). Germline loops: CDR1 MNHEY, CDR2 SMNVEV (reference sequence). Between the trimmed V and J ends, which lost 6 bases and 6 bases, there was a span of 9 bases. CDR3 length: 13 amino acids. The CDR3 sequence is CASRGTINSPLHF. For the CDR3, the DNA is TGTGCCAGCAGAGGGACAATTAATTCACCCCTCCACTTT.

The rearrangement links TRBV29-1 to TRBJ1-1, with D possibly TRBD1 on 6 matching bases. CDR1 SQVTM and CDR2 ANQGSEA come from the germline V gene. Trimming left V 3 bases short and J 0 bases short, with 8 bases between. The CDR3 runs to 13 residues. For the CDR3, the DNA is TGCAGCGTTGAGGACAGCGTGAACACTGAAGCTTTCTTT. It is translated as CSVEDSVNTEAFF.

This chain connects TRBV19 to TRBJ2-3; no clear D gene. Germline-derived CDR1 and CDR2 are LNHDA and SQIVND (reference sequence). The CDR3 is made up of 11 amino acids. V was trimmed by 7 bases and J by 3 bases, leaving 5 bases between them. In DNA form, the CDR3 reads TGTGCCAGTACAGGAACAGATACGCAGTATTTT. This sequence encodes CASTGTDTQYF.

For this clone: The junction and the germline gene differ at one end; a read error may be behind it. This chain joins TRBV7-7 and TRBJ1-1; D gene uncertain. The germline V gene encodes CDR1 SSHAT and CDR2 FNYEAQ (reference sequence). The CDR3 is made up of 14 amino acids. CDR3 sequence reads: CASSLAVAHTEAFF. DNA for the CDR3: TGTGCTAGCAGCTTAGCGGTGGCTCACACTGAAGCTTTCTTT.

The chain carries TRBV29-1 and TRBJ1-5, with D possibly TRBD1 on 5 matching bases. The CDR3 totals 15 residues. Germline-derived CDR1 and CDR2 are SQVTM and ANQGSEA. Trimming left V 5 bases short and J 2 bases short, with 16 bases between. In DNA form, the CDR3 reads TGCAGCGTTCAATCAGGGAGGGGTGGCAATCAGCCCCAGCATTTT. Translation: CSVQSGRGGNQPQHF.